Listed here is a single TCR beta chain. This clonotype was picked up many times. Its antigen is still unknown. No base qualities exist here, and no much larger clone lies one base off it. The data were taken from a study of tumor and adjacent non-tumor tissue in lung cancer (dated by TCRdb to about 2018). With regard to the full study: By cancer type, the cohort comprised eleven to twelve adenocarcinoma patients, 2 squamous cell carcinoma patients and 1 small cell lung cancer patient. The roughly 15 patients were aged about 31 to 76 years, included around 10 men and 5 women, and had TNM stage I to III disease. A total of roughly 120,000,000 productive TCRbeta reads were generated by sequencing, corresponding to an average of about 4.2 million reads per sample. The study compared bulk TCRbeta repertoires between lung tumor tissue and matched distant non-tumor lung tissue from over 12 lung cancer patients. TCRbeta CDR3 sequencing was performed on 30 to 35 paired specimens, with one tumor sample and one normal lung sample collected per patient. Broader findings and caveats from the paper: Neither the sequencing platform nor unique molecular identifiers are named or mentioned anywhere in the methods. Only roughly 16 patients were in the cohort, and the authors stated that larger samples and more detailed clinical data are needed. TCR diversity was significantly higher in younger patients, and higher tumor TCR diversity was associated with shorter overall and disease-free survival. Because peripheral blood was not sequenced, blood TCRbeta repertoires in the lung cancer patients of the study were not examined. The top 100 clones made up a significantly larger cumulative share of the repertoire in normal lung than in tumor tissue. TCR diversity (inverse Simpson) was significantly higher in tumor than in normal lung tissue (roughly 390 vs 170, P = 0.0075, Mann-Whitney U test).

The method was multiplex PCR. TCRdb shows the sequencer as Illumina HiSeq 2500. Following protocols modified from ARM-PCR, the researchers constructed TCRbeta libraries through three rounds of nested PCR with primers (Table S4). PCR products of 200-500 bp were gel-excised and purified with the QIAquick gel extraction kit before sequencing. As for the authors' bioinformatics: Reads were cleaned using Trimmomatic, were merged into complete CDR3 sequences using FLASH, and were assigned to V(D)J germline segments using MiTCR. Clonal diversity was calculated as the inverse Simpson's index using VDJtools. A read counted as productive if the sequence was in-frame and lacked a premature stop codon. Through fastp at Q25 and MiXCR, TCRdb rebuilt clones from the public reads, retaining in-frame beta chains. Under each unique CDR3 protein, matching rows form one entry showing the most common genes and DNA. TCRdb assigned the V and J calls; the authors' analysis was not used. Counted in this sample were roughly 120,000 distinct CDR3 sequences; around 75% of them appeared once. The top ten constitute under 45% of the sample.

From the germline V gene, CDR1 is SGHDT and CDR2 is YYEEEE. Its CDR3 holds 17 amino acids, cysteine through phenylalanine. Only CDR3 DNA is held: 51 bases, read in frame from base 1. V is cut by 1 base and J by 3 bases, and the space between the germline ends is 14 bases. RNA was extracted from bulk unsorted tissue and checked for quality with a NanoDrop ND-1000 and an Agilent 2100. Donors were newly diagnosed lung cancer patients admitted for thoracic surgery in China between August and November 2014, without prior chemotherapy. Anyone who had undergone radiotherapy or chemotherapy before, or who had another cancer at the same time, was left out of the study. Surgical tissue pieces of about 1-2.1 cm3 were preserved in RNAlater solution and were kept at -80 degrees C until use.

The sequenced material came from lung tumor tissue. The receptor was isolated from a woman aged 60 to 75 with non-small cell lung cancer. This chain joins TRBV5-6 to TRBJ1-6; tentative D gene TRBD1, with 6 bases matching. CDR3 reads: CASSLRAGVYYNSPLHF. The sequenced DNA: TGTGCCAGCAGCTTGAGGGCAGGGGTCTACTATAATTCACCCCTCCACTTT.